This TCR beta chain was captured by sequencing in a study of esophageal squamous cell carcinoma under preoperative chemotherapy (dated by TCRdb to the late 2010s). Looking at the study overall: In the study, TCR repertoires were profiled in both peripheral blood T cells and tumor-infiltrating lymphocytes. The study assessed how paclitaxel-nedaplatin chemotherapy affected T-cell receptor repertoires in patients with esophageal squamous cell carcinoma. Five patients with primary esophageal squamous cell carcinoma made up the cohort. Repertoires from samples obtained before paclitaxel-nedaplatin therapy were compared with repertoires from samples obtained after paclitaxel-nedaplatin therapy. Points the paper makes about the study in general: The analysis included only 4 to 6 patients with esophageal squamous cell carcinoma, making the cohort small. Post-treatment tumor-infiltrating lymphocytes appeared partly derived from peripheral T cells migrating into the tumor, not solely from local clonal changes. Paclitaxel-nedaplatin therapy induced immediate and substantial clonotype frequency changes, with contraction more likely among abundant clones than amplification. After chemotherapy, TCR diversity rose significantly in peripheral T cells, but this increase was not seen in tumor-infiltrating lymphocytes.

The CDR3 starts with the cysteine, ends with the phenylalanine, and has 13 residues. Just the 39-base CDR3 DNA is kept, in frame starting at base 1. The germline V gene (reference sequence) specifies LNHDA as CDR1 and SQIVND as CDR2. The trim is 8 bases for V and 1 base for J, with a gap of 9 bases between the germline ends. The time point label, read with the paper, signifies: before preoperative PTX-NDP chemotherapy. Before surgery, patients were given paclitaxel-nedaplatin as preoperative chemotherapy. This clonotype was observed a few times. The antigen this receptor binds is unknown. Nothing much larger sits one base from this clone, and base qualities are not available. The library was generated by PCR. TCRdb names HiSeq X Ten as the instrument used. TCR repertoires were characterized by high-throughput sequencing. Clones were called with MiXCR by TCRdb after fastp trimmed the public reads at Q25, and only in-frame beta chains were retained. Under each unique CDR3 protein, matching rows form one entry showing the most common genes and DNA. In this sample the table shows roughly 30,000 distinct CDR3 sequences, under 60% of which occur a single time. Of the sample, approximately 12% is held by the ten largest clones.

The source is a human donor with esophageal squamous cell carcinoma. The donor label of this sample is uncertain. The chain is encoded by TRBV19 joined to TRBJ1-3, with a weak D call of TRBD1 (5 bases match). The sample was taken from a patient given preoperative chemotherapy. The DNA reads TGTGCCAGTGGGGGTGGATCTGGAAACACCATATATTTT. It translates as CASGGGSGNTIYF.